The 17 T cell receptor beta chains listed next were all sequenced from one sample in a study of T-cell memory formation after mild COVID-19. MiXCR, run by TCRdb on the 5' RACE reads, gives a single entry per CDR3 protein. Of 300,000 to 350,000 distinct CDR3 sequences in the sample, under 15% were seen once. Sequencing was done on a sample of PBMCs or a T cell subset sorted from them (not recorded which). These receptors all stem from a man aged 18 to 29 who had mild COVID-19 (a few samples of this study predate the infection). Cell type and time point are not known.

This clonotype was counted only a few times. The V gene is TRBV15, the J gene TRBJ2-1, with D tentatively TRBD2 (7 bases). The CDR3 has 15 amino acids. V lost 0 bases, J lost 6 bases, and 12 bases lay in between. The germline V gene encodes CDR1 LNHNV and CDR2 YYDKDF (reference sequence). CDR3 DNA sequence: TGTGCCACCAGCAGAGAAGGGGGGGCGGGCAATGAGCAGTTCTTC. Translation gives CATSREGGAGNEQFF.

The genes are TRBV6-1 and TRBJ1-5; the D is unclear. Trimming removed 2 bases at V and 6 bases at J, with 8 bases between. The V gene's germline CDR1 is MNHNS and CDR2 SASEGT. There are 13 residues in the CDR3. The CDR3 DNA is TGTGCCAGCAGTGAATTGTTAGGTCAGCCCCAGCATTTT. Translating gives CASSELLGQPQHF.

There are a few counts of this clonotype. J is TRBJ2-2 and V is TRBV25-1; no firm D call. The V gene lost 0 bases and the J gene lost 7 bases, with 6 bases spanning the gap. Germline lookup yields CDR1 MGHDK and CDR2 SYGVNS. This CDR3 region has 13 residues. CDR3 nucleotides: TGTGCCAGCAGTGAATATAACCTCGGGGAGCTGTTTTTT. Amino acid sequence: CASSEYNLGELFF. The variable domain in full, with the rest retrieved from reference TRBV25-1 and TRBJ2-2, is EADIYQTPRYLVIGTGKKITLECSQTMGHDKMYWYQQDPGMELHLIHYSYGVNSTEKGDLSSESTVSRIRTEHFPLTLESARPSHTSQYLCASSEYNLGELFFGEGSRLTVL.

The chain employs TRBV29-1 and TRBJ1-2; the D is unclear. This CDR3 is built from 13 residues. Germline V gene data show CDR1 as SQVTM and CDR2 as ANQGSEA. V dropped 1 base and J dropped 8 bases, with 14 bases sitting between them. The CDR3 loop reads CSVEVALGLGYTF. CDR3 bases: TGCAGCGTTGAAGTGGCTCTAGGACTCGGCTACACCTTC.

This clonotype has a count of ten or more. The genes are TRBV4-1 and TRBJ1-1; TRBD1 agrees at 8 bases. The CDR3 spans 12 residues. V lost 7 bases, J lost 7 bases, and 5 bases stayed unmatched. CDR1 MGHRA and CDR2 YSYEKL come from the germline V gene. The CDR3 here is CASTGQASEAFF. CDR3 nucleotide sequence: TGCGCCAGCACGGGACAGGCGAGTGAAGCTTTCTTT.

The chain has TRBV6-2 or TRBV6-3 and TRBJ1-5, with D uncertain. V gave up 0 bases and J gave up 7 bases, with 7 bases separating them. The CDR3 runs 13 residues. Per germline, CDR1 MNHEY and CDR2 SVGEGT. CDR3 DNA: TGTGCCAGCAGTTACTCCCCGGGCCAGCCCCAGCATTTT. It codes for CASSYSPGQPQHF.

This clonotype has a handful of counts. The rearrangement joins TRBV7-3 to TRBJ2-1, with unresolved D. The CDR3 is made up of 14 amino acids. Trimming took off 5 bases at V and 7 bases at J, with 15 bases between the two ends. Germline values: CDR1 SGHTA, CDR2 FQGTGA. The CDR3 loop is CASSPPSSENEQFF. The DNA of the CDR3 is TGTGCCAGCAGCCCTCCCAGCTCCGAGAATGAGCAGTTCTTC.

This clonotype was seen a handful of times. The CDR3 sequence: CASMLDAQETQYF. The DNA of the CDR3 is TGTGCCAGCATGCTAGACGCTCAAGAGACCCAGTACTTC. This chain uses TRBV12-3 or TRBV12-4 with TRBJ2-5; D not certain. V was trimmed by 7 bases and J by 2 bases, leaving 11 bases between them. CDR3 size: 13 residues.

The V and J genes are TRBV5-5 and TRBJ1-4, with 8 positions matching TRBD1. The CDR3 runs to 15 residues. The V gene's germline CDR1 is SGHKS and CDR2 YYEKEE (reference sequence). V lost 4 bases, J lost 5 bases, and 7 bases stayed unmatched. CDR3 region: CASSPRDRRNEKLFF. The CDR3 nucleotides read TGTGCCAGCAGCCCTCGGGACAGGAGAAATGAAAAACTGTTTTTT. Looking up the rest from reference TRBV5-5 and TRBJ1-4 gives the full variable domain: DAGVTQSPTHLIKTRGQQVTLRCSPISGHKSVSWYQQVLGQGPQFIFQYYEKEERGRGNFPDRFSARQFPNYSSELNVNALLLGDSALYLCASSPRDRRNEKLFFGSGTQLSVL.

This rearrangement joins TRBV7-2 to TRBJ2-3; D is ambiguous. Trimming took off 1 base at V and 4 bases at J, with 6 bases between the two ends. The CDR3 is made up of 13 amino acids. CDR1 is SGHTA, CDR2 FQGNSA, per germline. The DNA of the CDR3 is TGTGCCAGCAGCTTAGGTACCCCAGATACGCAGTATTTT. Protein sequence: CASSLGTPDTQYF.

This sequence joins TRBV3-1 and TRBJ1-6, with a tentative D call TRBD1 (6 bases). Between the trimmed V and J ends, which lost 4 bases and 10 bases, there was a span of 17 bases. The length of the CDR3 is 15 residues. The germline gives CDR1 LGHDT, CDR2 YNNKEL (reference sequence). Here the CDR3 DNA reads TGTGCCAGCAGCCCCCGTTCAGGGGAGGAATCACCCCTCCACTTT. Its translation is CASSPRSGEESPLHF.

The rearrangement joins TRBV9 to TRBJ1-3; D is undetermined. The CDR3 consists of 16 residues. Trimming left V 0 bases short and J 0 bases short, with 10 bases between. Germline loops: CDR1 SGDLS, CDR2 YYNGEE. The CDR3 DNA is TGTGCCAGCAGCGTAGAGCAGATGACCTCTGGAAACACCATATATTTT. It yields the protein CASSVEQMTSGNTIYF.

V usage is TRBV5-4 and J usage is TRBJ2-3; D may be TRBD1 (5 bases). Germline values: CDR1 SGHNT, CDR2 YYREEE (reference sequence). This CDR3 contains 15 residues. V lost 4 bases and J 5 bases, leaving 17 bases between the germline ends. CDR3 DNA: TGTGCCAGCAGCCGAGATGACAGCCTCAAAGATACGCAGTATTTT. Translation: CASSRDDSLKDTQYF.

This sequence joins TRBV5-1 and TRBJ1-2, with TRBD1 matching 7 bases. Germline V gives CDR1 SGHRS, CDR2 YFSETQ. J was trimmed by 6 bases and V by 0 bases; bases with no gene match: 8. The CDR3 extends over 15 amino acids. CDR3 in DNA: TGCGCCAGCAGCTTGGCTTCAGGGGGATCGGATGGCTACACCTTC. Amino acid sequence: CASSLASGGSDGYTF.

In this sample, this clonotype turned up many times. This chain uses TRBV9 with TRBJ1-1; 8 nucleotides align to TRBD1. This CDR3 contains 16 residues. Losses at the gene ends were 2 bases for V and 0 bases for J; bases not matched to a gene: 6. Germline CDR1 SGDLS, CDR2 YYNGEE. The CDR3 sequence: CASSVDRESMNTEAFF. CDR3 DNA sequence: TGTGCCAGCAGCGTGGACAGGGAGAGTATGAACACTGAAGCTTTCTTT. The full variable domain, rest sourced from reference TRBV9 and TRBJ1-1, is DSGVTQTPKHLITATGQRVTLRCSPRSGDLSVYWYQQSLDQGLQFLIQYYNGEERAKGNILERFSAQQFPDLHSELNLSSLELGDSALYFCASSVDRESMNTEAFFGQGTRLTVV.

In DNA, the CDR3 is TGCGCCAGCAGCTTGGTCCGGACAGGGGGCCATGACGATGAGCAGTTCTTC. It yields the protein CASSLVRTGGHDDEQFF. The chain employs TRBV5-1 and TRBJ2-1, with 11 positions matching TRBD1. The CDR3 runs to 17 residues. Germline CDR1 and CDR2: SGHRS and YFSETQ. V trimming: 0 bases; J trimming: 8 bases; junction bases outside the gene matches: 10. Based on the CDR3 plus reference TRBV5-1 and TRBJ2-1, the full variable domain is KAGVTQTPRYLIKTRGQQVTLSCSPISGHRSVSWYQQTPGQGLQFLFEYFSETQRNKGNFPGRFSGRQFSNSRSEMNVSTLELGDSALYLCASSLVRTGGHDDEQFFGPGTRLTVL.

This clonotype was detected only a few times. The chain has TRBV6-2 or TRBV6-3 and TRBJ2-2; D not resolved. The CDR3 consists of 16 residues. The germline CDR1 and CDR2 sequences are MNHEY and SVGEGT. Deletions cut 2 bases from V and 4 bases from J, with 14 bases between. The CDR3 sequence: CASSYLGQDLTGELFF. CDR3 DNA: TGTGCCAGCAGTTACCTGGGTCAGGACCTCACCGGGGAGCTGTTTTTT.